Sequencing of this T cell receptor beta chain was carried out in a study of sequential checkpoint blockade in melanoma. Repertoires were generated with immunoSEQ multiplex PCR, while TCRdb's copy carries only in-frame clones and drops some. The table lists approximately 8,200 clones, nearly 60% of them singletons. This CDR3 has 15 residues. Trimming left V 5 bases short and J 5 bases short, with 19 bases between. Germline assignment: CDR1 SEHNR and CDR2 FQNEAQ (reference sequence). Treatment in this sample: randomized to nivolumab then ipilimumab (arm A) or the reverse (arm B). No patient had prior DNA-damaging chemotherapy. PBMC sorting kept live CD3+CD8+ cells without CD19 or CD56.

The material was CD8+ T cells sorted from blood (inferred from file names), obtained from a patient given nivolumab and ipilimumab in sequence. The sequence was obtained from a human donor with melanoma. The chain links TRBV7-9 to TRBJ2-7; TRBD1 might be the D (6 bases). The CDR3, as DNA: TGTGCCAGCAGCGCCCCGGGCACAGGGTCGGACGAGCAGTACTTC. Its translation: CASSAPGTGSDEQYF.